This T cell receptor beta chain was identified during a study of blood T cells in healthy people across ages. Study conclusions and caveats: The authors considered diversity estimates from one million T cells to be underestimates. Long-lived donors carried more naive CD4+ cells and greater diversity than aged donors.

Through a sample-barcoded 5' primer and a J-beta primer mix, a second PCR was run for roughly 6 to 11 cycles. In TCRdb, the 5' RACE reads were re-called with MiXCR into one record per CDR3 protein. Among some 760,000 distinct CDR3 sequences, 25% were seen once, and the ten largest hold 9.4%. This clonotype was seen more than once but under ten times. No antigen is known for it. The CDR3 runs 13 residues. Trimming left V 0 bases short and J 5 bases short, with 7 bases between. Germline-derived CDR1 and CDR2 are LGHNA and YNFKEQ. The same data also contributed to another study, on T cells of mothers and their children. In that study: Healthy Caucasian mothers, three in number, and their six children were the donors.

This receptor was identified in a boy younger than 18 in good health. The chain combines TRBV4-2 with TRBJ2-5; D not certain. Sample: blood. The CDR3 DNA sequence: TGTGCCAGCAGCCAAGATACTTACGAGACCCAGTACTTC. Encoded protein: CASSQDTYETQYF.